This T cell receptor (beta chain) was sequenced in a study of blood T cell repertoires in COVID-19. Study in general: The analysed material was cDNA or gDNA that came from T cells, B-cell-depleted T cells, or PBMCs.

In the study's own analysis: Amplification from reference gene primers served as the basis for estimated nucleated cell counts. Data came from immunoSEQ multiplex PCR; TCRdb stores just in-frame clones and leaves some out. The V and J calls and clone size were taken over from that table, and D and trimming were inferred from the DNA. The sample holds about 120,000 clones, approximately 84% seen once. The CDR3 contains 16 residues. V was cut by 2 bases and J by 0 bases, with 14 bases left in between. Germline-derived CDR1 and CDR2 are MNHEY and SMNVEV (reference sequence). The sequencing sample was made of peripheral blood. The source of this sequence is a man aged 65 to 79 with active or convalescent COVID-19. The rearrangement joins TRBV27 to TRBJ2-7, with D perhaps TRBD1 (6 bases). In DNA, the CDR3 is TGTGCCAGCAGTTTAAGAGGTACAGGGCCCTCCTACGAGCAGTACTTC. This gives the protein CASSLRGTGPSYEQYF.